This record covers a single TCR beta chain. Its antigen is unknown. The sample is drawn from a study of CXCR3-negative and CXCR3-positive naive CD8 T cells. On the study more broadly: Each library gave roughly 1.4 +/- 0.3 million of approximately 130 million TRB reads.

Preparation of TRB cDNA libraries relied on 5' RACE carrying UMI labels. TCRdb reanalyzed the 5' RACE reads, giving one entry per CDR3 protein sequence and no DNA. The repertoire table contains about 57,000 distinct CDR3 sequences. CDR1 is SQVTM and CDR2 is ANQGSEA in the germline V gene. This CDR3 comprises 12 residues. Study-wide findings and caveats: Comparison of naive CXCR3-negative and CXCR3-positive cells revealed similar TRBV-TRBJ usage, while memory cells differed. Comparably high diversity marked both naive subsets, whereas memory CD8+ cells had much lower diversity.

V usage is TRBV29-1 and J usage is TRBJ2-7; the D call from TCRdb, TRBD1, cannot be confirmed without DNA. The sample was memory CD8+ T cells from blood. This TCR was recovered from a human donor in good health. Some clones in this sample may be carry-over from other donors' samples. CDR3 sequence reads: CSVTWGSGEQYF.